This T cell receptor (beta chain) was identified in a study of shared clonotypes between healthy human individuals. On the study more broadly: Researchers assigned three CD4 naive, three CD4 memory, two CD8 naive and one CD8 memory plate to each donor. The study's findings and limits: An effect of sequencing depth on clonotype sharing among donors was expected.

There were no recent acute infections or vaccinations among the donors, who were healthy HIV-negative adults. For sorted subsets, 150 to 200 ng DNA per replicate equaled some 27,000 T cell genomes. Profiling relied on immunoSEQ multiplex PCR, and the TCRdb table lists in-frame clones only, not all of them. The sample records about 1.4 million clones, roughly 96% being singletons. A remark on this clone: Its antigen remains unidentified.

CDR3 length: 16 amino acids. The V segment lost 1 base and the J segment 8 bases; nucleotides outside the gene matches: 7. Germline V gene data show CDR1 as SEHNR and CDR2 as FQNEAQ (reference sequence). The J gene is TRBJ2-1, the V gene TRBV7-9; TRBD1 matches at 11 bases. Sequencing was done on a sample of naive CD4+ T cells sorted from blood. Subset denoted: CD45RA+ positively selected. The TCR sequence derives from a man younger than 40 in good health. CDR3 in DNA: TGTGCCAGCAGCTTAGAGATCCGGACAGGGGGCGATGAGCAGTTCTTC. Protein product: CASSLEIRTGGDEQFF.